Presented here are 19 T cell receptor beta chains from one specimen sequenced in a study of T cells in Graves' hyperthyroidism and ophthalmopathy. Amplification targeted TCR beta CDR3 regions from RNA transcripts. The TCR CDR3 first-round RT-PCR relied on the HTBI primer set. TCRdb itself ran the multiplex PCR reads through MiXCR, one entry per CDR3 protein. Of 750,000 to 950,000 distinct CDR3 sequences listed, about 38% are singletons. The sample taken for sequencing was blood. These receptors were obtained from a man younger than 30 with Graves' hyperthyroidism.

This clonotype was counted at least ten times. The J gene is TRBJ2-7, the V gene TRBV29-1, with D unclear. Germline CDR1 SQVTM, CDR2 ANQGSEA. The V gene lost 4 bases and the J gene lost 4 bases, with 17 bases spanning the gap. This CDR3 contains 14 residues. The CDR3 region is CSVAVFRVPYEQYF. CDR3 nucleotides: TGCAGCGTTGCGGTGTTTCGCGTCCCTTACGAGCAGTACTTC.

Comments on this clonotype: One base away lies a much larger clone, so this may be a sequencing read error. The chain carries TRBV15 and TRBJ2-2; the match to TRBD1 covers 9 bases. Trimming removed 3 bases from V and 3 bases from J; junction bases left unmatched: 5. The length of the CDR3 is 16 residues. Germline CDR1 is LNHNV and CDR2 is YYDKDF (reference sequence). Here the CDR3 reads CATSSLGTGHTGELFF. The CDR3 coding sequence is TGTGCCACCAGCAGCTTAGGGACAGGGCACACCGGGGAGCTGTTTTTT.

V and J are TRBV12-3 or TRBV12-4 and TRBJ2-3; 13 nucleotides agree with TRBD2. The V gene end was trimmed by 5 bases and the J gene end by 4 bases; junction bases not matched to a gene: 6. This CDR3 is built from 16 residues. As DNA, the CDR3 is TGTGCCAGCAGTCCAGGGACTAGCGGGGTTTCAGATACGCAGTATTTT. Protein sequence: CASSPGTSGVSDTQYF.

Many counts were recorded for this clonotype. The chain couples TRBV20-1 to TRBJ1-1; D is unresolved. From germline, CDR1 is DFQATT and CDR2 SNEGSKA (reference sequence). This CDR3 comprises 11 residues. The CDR3 DNA is TGCGCCGGAGAAGTGAACACTGAAGCTTTCTTT. Its protein is CAGEVNTEAFF.

This clonotype was found a few times. The chain uses TRBV7-9 and TRBJ1-4; 7 nucleotides agree with TRBD1. CDR3 size: 14 residues. Germline trimming cut 5 bases from V and 7 bases from J; bases unmatched to any gene: 7. Germline V gene sequence: CDR1 SEHNR, CDR2 FQNEAQ (reference sequence). CDR3 sequence reads: CASSLTGFGEKLFF. In nucleotides, the CDR3 is TGTGCCAGCAGCCTGACAGGGTTTGGTGAAAAACTGTTTTTT.

The chain has TRBV25-1 and TRBJ1-1; perhaps TRBD1 as D (5 bases). The CDR3 is 17 residues long. Trimming shortened V by 6 bases and J by 6 bases, and 26 bases separated the two germline ends. From germline, CDR1 is MGHDK and CDR2 SYGVNS. The CDR3: CASSVVMQDTVNSEAFF. DNA of the CDR3: TGTGCCAGCAGCGTTGTTATGCAGGACACGGTTAATTCTGAAGCTTTCTTT.

This clonotype came up a few times. This chain uses TRBV20-1 with TRBJ1-1; 10 positions agree with TRBD1. The CDR3 length is 15 residues. The germline V gene has CDR1 DFQATT and CDR2 SNEGSKA (reference sequence). V was clipped by 0 bases and J by 3 bases; unmatched bases: 4. The CDR3 spells CSARELTGGHTEAFF. The CDR3 DNA reads TGCAGTGCTAGAGAGTTGACAGGGGGCCACACTGAAGCTTTCTTT.

Comment on this clonotype: A much larger clone differs from this one at a single base, so this may be a read error. This chain uses TRBV9 with TRBJ1-1; D is unclear. The CDR3 spans 14 residues. In germline, CDR1 is SGDLS, CDR2 YYNGEE. CDR3 nucleotide sequence: TGTGCCAGCAGCGTAGACGGTCTAGACACTGAAGCTCTCTTT. It specifies CASSVDGLDTEALF.

J is TRBJ2-7 and V is TRBV5-1, with D possibly called TRBD1 or TRBD2 (5 bases each). Looked up from germline, CDR1 is SGHRS and CDR2 is YFSETQ. V lost 1 base and J 7 bases, leaving 9 bases between the germline ends. This CDR3 is built from 12 residues. The CDR3 sequence: CASSLRGEEQYF. CDR3 coding DNA: TGCGCCAGCAGCTTGAGGGGAGAAGAGCAGTACTTC.

The chain is built from TRBV2 and TRBJ2-7; a possible D gene is TRBD2 (5 bases). Trimming shortened V by 6 bases and J by 3 bases, and 18 bases separated the two germline ends. Germline CDR1 is SNHLY and CDR2 is FYNNEI. The CDR3 covers 15 residues. The DNA of the CDR3 is TGTGCCAGCAGCCTCGGCCCGGGTGGAGGCTACGAGCAGTACTTC. Translated: CASSLGPGGGYEQYF.

This clonotype was detected many times. The chain carries TRBV9 and TRBJ2-2, with 9 bases fitting TRBD2. Looked up from germline, CDR1 is SGDLS and CDR2 is YYNGEE. J gave up 7 bases and V 5 bases, and 9 bases lay outside the gene matches. The CDR3 is 15 residues long. This chain's CDR3 is CASSLAGKEGGELFF. DNA for the CDR3: TGTGCCAGCAGTCTAGCGGGAAAGGAAGGCGGGGAGCTGTTTTTT.

The table lists this clonotype with many counts. The rearrangement joins TRBV10-3 to TRBJ1-1, with D possibly TRBD1 on 6 matching bases. CDR1 ENHRY and CDR2 SYGVKD come from the germline V gene. V gave up 8 bases and J gave up 5 bases, with 15 bases separating them. The CDR3 sequence is 13 residues long. The CDR3 loop reads CAILGGPRTEAFF. Written as DNA, the CDR3 is TGTGCCATCCTCGGGGGGCCCCGGACTGAAGCTTTCTTT.

This clonotype was found many times. The rearrangement uses TRBV29-1 and TRBJ2-7; perhaps TRBD2 as D (6 bases). V was trimmed by 1 base and J by 6 bases, leaving 16 bases between them. The CDR3 is 14 amino acids. In germline, CDR1 is SQVTM, CDR2 ANQGSEA. For the CDR3, the DNA is TGCAGCGTTGAAGTTTCTTACGGGAGACGCGAGCAGTACTTC. Translation gives CSVEVSYGRREQYF.

This clonotype was detected only a few times. V gene TRBV12-5 combines with J gene TRBJ2-7; the D is unclear. The germline V gene encodes CDR1 LGHNT and CDR2 FRNRAP. The CDR3 length is 11 residues. Between the trimmed V and J ends, which lost 3 bases and 7 bases, there was a span of 7 bases. Written as DNA, the CDR3 is TGTGCTAGTGGTTTCGGCACAGAGCAGTACTTC. It specifies CASGFGTEQYF.

At least ten counts were recorded for this clonotype. The chain uses TRBV29-1 and TRBJ2-6; TRBD1 agrees at 10 bases. Germline V gene sequence: CDR1 SQVTM, CDR2 ANQGSEA. The CDR3 is 14 amino acids. The J segment lost 4 bases and the V segment lost 7 bases, leaving 4 bases of the junction unmatched. The CDR3 loop is CSAGTGDGANVLTF. The CDR3 bases are TGCAGCGCCGGGACAGGGGACGGGGCCAACGTCCTGACTTTC.

The V gene is TRBV2, the J gene TRBJ2-6, with 11 bases fitting TRBD1. Germline values: CDR1 SNHLY, CDR2 FYNNEI. The CDR3 extends over 18 amino acids. The ends lost 5 bases at V and 3 bases at J; junction bases unmatched: 9. The CDR3 DNA sequence: TGTGCCAGCAGTTTTTGGACAGGGGGCTCGTTTGGGGCCAACGTCCTGACTTTC. It encodes CASSFWTGGSFGANVLTF.

This clonotype turned up a few times. The chain has TRBV19 and TRBJ2-7; TRBD1 aligns across 9 bases. Losses at the gene ends were 3 bases for V and 6 bases for J; bases not matched to a gene: 6. The CDR3 has 14 amino acids. In germline, CDR1 is LNHDA, CDR2 SQIVND (reference sequence). The CDR3 DNA reads TGTGCCAGTAGTATCGGGACAGGGCTCGGCGAGCAGTACTTC. Amino acids: CASSIGTGLGEQYF.

The rearrangement joins TRBV7-9 to TRBJ1-4; D remains ambiguous. This CDR3 contains 15 residues. V lost 1 base and J 8 bases, leaving 14 bases between the germline ends. Germline CDR1 and CDR2: SEHNR and FQNEAQ (reference sequence). The CDR3 reads CASSLEGMTGEKLFF. The CDR3 nucleotides are TGTGCCAGCAGCTTAGAAGGGATGACGGGAGAAAAACTGTTTTTT.

This clonotype was counted a few times. This rearrangement joins TRBV6-1 to TRBJ1-5; 7 nucleotides align to TRBD1. Per germline, CDR1 MNHNS and CDR2 SASEGT. The length of the CDR3 is 14 residues. With V trimmed by 5 bases and J by 7 bases, 8 bases remained unmatched. The CDR3 DNA reads as TGTGCCAGCAGTCCGGGGACAGCAAAACAGCCCCAGCATTTT. Encoded protein: CASSPGTAKQPQHF.